This TCR beta chain was sequenced for a study of molecular identifiers for immune sequencing clone quantification (dated by TCRdb to the late 2010s). Concerning the study at large: For a replicate experiment, RNA from roughly 18,000 or 92,000 naive CD8 T cells was divided into five aliquots, of which four were sequenced. This methods study benchmarked molecular-identifier clustering-based TCR repertoire sequencing (MIDCIRS) and TCR RNA copy counting, using CD8 T cells to do so.

Naive CD8 T cell libraries were made from around 20,000 to 1,000,000 sorted cells using 10%, 30% or 50% of purified RNA. Naive CD8 T cells, defined as CD8+CD4-CCR7+CD45RA+, were FACS-sorted into RLT Plus buffer on a BD FACSAria II. Ten to eleven TCR copies' worth of Jurkat RNA were spiked into roughly 17,000-1,100,000 naive CD8 T cell samples to test detection sensitivity. Enrichment of CD8 T cells was performed with RosetteSep CD8+ T Cell Enrichment Cocktail and Ficoll-Paque, after which ACK red cell lysis was carried out. Overall study outcomes, separate from this receptor: Even against a background of 750,000 to 1,000,000 naive CD8 T cells, spiked-in Jurkat TCR RNA amounting to a single cell's worth was reported to be detectable. Naive libraries contained spiked-in Jurkat TCR RNA (10 copies' worth), which is not part of the donor repertoire. When barcode sub-clustering was left out, chimeric consensus sequences inflated TCR diversity, with chimeras reaching as high as 47%. Modeling indicated approximately 3.2 TCR RNA copies recovered per cell, compared with 7.5 to 10 by digital PCR, which implies a capture efficiency of around 31%. Highly expanded clone sizes could be underestimated because identical TCR molecules may share a barcode. Clones above 20 RNA copies held over 99% of molecules in CMV-specific effector cells but under 1% in naive cells.

The method behind the library was PCR. Sequencing took place on a NextSeq 500. Bulk TCR libraries were made following a previously described method, with the TCR primers given in Table S5. Total RNA was purified with the Qiagen AllPrep DNA/RNA kit. Before analysis, reads from multiple sequencing runs of the same library were pooled. Per the original workflow: Only reads with exact TCR constant sequence were kept, trimmed to 150 nt, and grouped by their 12-nt molecular barcodes. Within each barcode group, reads were sub-clustered at a 15% Levenshtein threshold, and quality-weighted consensus sequences were built per RNA molecule. Non-functional sequences were removed, as were lower-count sequences one edit away from another. Based on a fit of two negative binomial distributions, barcode sub-clusters having less than 20% of the maximum read count were discarded. TCRdb trimmed public reads at Q25 via fastp, called clones via MiXCR and kept in-frame beta chains. Rows are combined by CDR3 protein, so each entry shows the most common genes and DNA. The V and J calls and clone size are TCRdb's, not the authors'. Across this sample there are a few hundred thousand distinct CDR3 sequences, with over 20% seen only once. Jointly, the top ten make up 0.65% to 0.75% of the sample.

Worth noting for this clonotype: It lacks a known antigen. Base-call qualities are not available, and no considerably larger clone is one nucleotide away.

As encoded in the germline V gene, CDR1 is MNHEY while CDR2 is SVGEGT. Ends trimmed: V by 2 bases, J by 8 bases; bases unmatched to a gene: 21. The CDR3 holds 19 amino acids from the cysteine to the phenylalanine. The CDR3 DNA has 57 bases and is translated from base 1. The chain is assembled from TRBV6-2 or TRBV6-3 and TRBJ2-4; TRBD2 fits 7 bases in the junction. The specimen was naive CD8+ T cells from blood, with Jurkat cell RNA spiked in. Per the publication, the cell subset or site label means: FACS-sorted CD8+CD4-CCR7+CD45RA+ naive T cells. The TCR was taken from a human donor in good health. Some libraries in this study had Jurkat cell RNA spiked in. The sequence in DNA is TGTGCCAGCAGTTACAGCAGACAGCCGACTAGCACCCAAGGGGACATTCAGTACTTC. Its protein is CASSYSRQPTSTQGDIQYF.